This T cell receptor (beta chain) was sequenced during a study of T-cell reconstitution after alpha-beta-depleted transplantation in children. TCRbeta library preparation incorporated unique molecular identifiers. MiXCR, run by TCRdb on the PCR reads, gives a single entry per CDR3 protein. The sample has around 370,000 distinct CDR3 sequences, 10% seen once. The length of the CDR3 is 14 residues. Trimming at V came to 1 base and at J to 4 bases, leaving 4 bases not matched to a gene. CDR1 is MGHRA and CDR2 is YSYEKL in the germline V gene. J is TRBJ2-7 and V is TRBV4-1; 7 nucleotides agree with TRBD1. This receptor was identified in a human donor who donated a stem cell graft to a child with acute lymphoblastic leukemia. The material sequenced was PBMCs from the stem cell graft donor, taken from the stem cell graft. The CDR3 DNA sequence: TGCGCCAGCAGCCAAGTGGGACAGACATACGAGCAGTACTTC. Translated: CASSQVGQTYEQYF.